One T cell receptor beta chain is described in this entry. Its target antigen remains unknown. No much larger clonotype is one base removed from it; base qualities were not supplied. Frozen genomic DNA underwent high-throughput TCRbeta CDR3 sequencing by immunoSEQ, including PCR amplification, mapping, bias correction and internal controls. As for the authors' bioinformatics: Productive rearrangements were retained, and unique TCRbeta sequences were defined by the CDR3 nucleotide sequence together with the V and J gene. Donor-reactive sequences required at least 5-fold expansion in CFSE-low cells versus unstimulated pre-transplant cells and at least 0.01% frequency. Per-subject minimum frequency thresholds, based on the lowest-template unstimulated sample, ensured at least 90% detection power. Jensen-Shannon divergence between the top 1000 TCRbeta sequences post- versus pre-transplant served as the measure of repertoire turnover. Two-sided Fisher's exact tests were used to test for changes in the detection of donor-reactive sequences. Entries here come from immuneACCESS through TCRdb and include only in-frame sequences with V and J called. Some clones fail to appear in such tables; in the studies checked, an unresolved V gene covers under half of the shortfall, and the cause of the remainder is unknown. The V and J calls and clone size come from that table; D and trimming were worked out from the DNA. This sample gives around 15,000 clones in total; around 90% of them show up just once. The ten biggest clones cover 48% of the sample.

This sample was included in a study of T cell clones after liver transplantation (dated by TCRdb to the late 2010s). Looking at the study overall: The samples were obtained from ITN030ST, a randomized trial that attempted immunosuppression withdrawal within 2 years after liver transplantation. Blood samples were taken pre-transplant, pre-randomization before withdrawal, and post-randomization after full withdrawal or failed withdrawal. Of the eight recipients, a few were HCV-positive, while the remaining recipients had been transplanted for non-autoimmune, non-viral indications. The study cohort included 8 liver transplant recipients, of whom 3 were classified as tolerant and 5 as non-tolerant. To count as tolerant, a recipient had to stay completely off immunosuppression for at least one year without liver enzymes climbing beyond twice the upper limit of normal. Donor-reactive T cell clones were identified using TCRbeta sequencing after a pre-transplant mixed lymphocyte reaction and were then followed in post-transplant blood. As an antigen-independent comparator for donor-reactive sequences, third party-reactive TCRbeta sequences were also identified from pre-transplant MLRs. The subjects received no induction therapy and were kept on standard immunosuppression until randomization at 12-24 months post-transplant. The study at large found these results: Circulating donor-reactive CD4 TCRbeta sequences fell significantly post-transplant in 5 of 8 subjects, irrespective of tolerance or HCV status. In two subjects, low numbers of available donor cells limited the measurable donor-reactive repertoire. Because allograft tissue specimens were not available, migration of donor-reactive T cells into the graft, rather than deletion, may have occurred. Once repertoire turnover was taken into account, donor-reactive detection showed a significant reduction for CD4 in 7 of 8 subjects and for CD8 in 8 of 8. The decline in donor-reactive sequences exceeded the decline in third party-reactive sequences, suggesting partial antigen-specific deletion that was unrelated to withdrawal success. Because of small, heterogeneous patient numbers and non-standardized post-transplant time points, the conclusions were only preliminary.

Sample time point, as interpreted from the label and publication: pre-transplant. Thawed unstimulated PBMCs were stained for CD3, CD4 and CD8 and FACS-sorted into CD3+CD4+ and CD3+CD8+ populations. All 8 studied subjects were randomized to withdrawal of immunosuppression. The Qiagen DNeasy Blood and Tissue Kit was used to isolate genomic DNA. Trimming takes 2 bases from V and 4 bases from J, and the germline ends sit 17 bases apart. Including cysteine and phenylalanine, the CDR3 has 17 amino acids. The entry retains the CDR3 DNA only, 51 bases that are in frame from base 1. Sequences MNHEY (CDR1) and SMNVEV (CDR2) are obtained from the germline V gene (reference sequence).

The rearrangement joined TRBV27 to TRBJ2-2, with TRBD1 tentatively as D gene (5 bases match). The sample consisted of CD8+ T cells from blood, taken before liver transplant. This TCR was recovered from a human donor who received a liver transplant. The CDR3 protein is CASSLNGIGVPTGELFF. The DNA sequence is as follows: TGTGCCAGCAGTTTAAACGGTATAGGGGTCCCCACCGGGGAGCTGTTTTTT.